This T cell receptor (beta chain) was sequenced during a study of blood T cells in healthy people across ages (dated by TCRdb to between 2014 and 2017). As for the study more broadly: Template switching captured roughly one uniquely barcoded TCR beta cDNA molecule per two T cells in model experiments. Two additional independent replicas of 1 million unique cDNA reads from the same blood draw were analyzed for two donors (one aged 18 to 29 and one aged 80 or older). The donors were split into four age groups: young (average around 15 years), middle-aged (more than 35), aged (roughly 65) and long-lived (roughly 88). The study measured age-related changes in TCR beta repertoire diversity using deep sequencing normalized with unique cDNA molecular identifiers. Here is what the overall study found, with its caveats: Compared with the aged group, the long-lived group had more naive CD4+ T cells, fewer expanded clones and increased TCR diversity, a pattern suggesting age selection. Donor CMV infection status was unknown, potentially confounding age-related changes in expanded clonotypes. As age increased, observed TCR beta diversity per million T cells dropped in a roughly linear way, and a significant reduction was already evident by age around 41. Total diversity estimates from one million sequenced T cells were considered lower bounds and underestimates. Observed TCR beta diversity correlated strongly with the percentage of naive T cells measured by flow cytometry. Bulk unsorted PBMC profiling prevented conclusive comparison of naive and antigen-experienced compartments.

The CDR3 numbers 17 residues from cysteine through phenylalanine. Only the CDR3 DNA is retained, 51 bases long and in frame from the first base. Trimming takes 0 bases from V and 6 bases from J, and the germline ends sit 17 bases apart. The germline V gene yields MGHRA for CDR1 and YSYEKL for CDR2. The roughly 38 donors, aged 6 to 90 years, were systemically healthy Caucasian individuals from Russia. Each donor gave 9 to 10 milliliters of peripheral blood, collected into EDTA-treated Vacutainer tubes. Ficoll-Paque density-gradient centrifugation was used to isolate PBMCs, with at least 7 million per sample. Total RNA was extracted from PBMCs with Trizol reagent, with at least 5 micrograms obtained per sample. Naive CD45RAhigh/CD27high T cell percentages were measured by flow cytometry on a PBMC aliquot from every donor. Preparation of the library involved 5' RACE. Sequencing relied on an Illumina HiSeq 2500. The second PCR ran for roughly 7 to 11 cycles and used a J-beta primer mix along with a sample-barcoded 5' primer. A template-switch 5' adaptor carrying 12 random nucleotides introduced a unique molecular identifier onto each TCR beta cDNA molecule. Each sample yielded at least 3 million CDR3-containing paired-end reads. The Mint cDNA synthesis kit, primed by a TRBC-specific oligonucleotide, was used to synthesize first-strand cDNA from all RNA. Following uracil-DNA glycosylase treatment, a first 18-cycle PCR with universal primers M1SS and BC2_uni_R was performed on all cDNA. On the authors' methods: Normalization of each sample was performed by random selection of 1 million high-quality reads, each carrying a distinct molecular identifier. Reads with shared molecular identifiers were discarded instead of being binned into consensus sequences. MiTCR, run with a Q25 quality threshold and the strictest error-elimination algorithm, handled CDR3 identification, clonotype clustering and error correction. A nonparametric unseen species model with Euler transformation was used to estimate a lower bound on total TCR beta diversity. TCRdb reran the public reads through fastp at Q25 and MiXCR, keeping productive beta chains. Each entry is one CDR3 protein sequence, shown with its most common DNA and genes. Clone size and V and J calls follow TCRdb, not the original study. This sample is represented by 700,000 to 900,000 distinct CDR3 sequences; under 30% of them were singletons. The ten largest clones capture 2.5% to 3.5% of the sample.

Turning to this clonotype: It has no known antigen specificity. No base qualities exist here, and no much larger clone lies one base off it.

This sample also appeared in a second study, on T cells of mothers and their children. The second paper states: The donors were nine systemically healthy Caucasian individuals, made up of three mothers and their six children. cDNA synthesis consumed the entire amount of extracted RNA, loaded at approximately 1.6 ug RNA in each 15 ul reaction. In the second PCR, the M1S primer added sample barcodes and 2-4 random nucleotides. Over 8.5 million TCR beta CDR3 reads were obtained for each mother, and some 3.1 million reads were obtained for each child. In both related and unrelated pairs, thymic selection shapes the output of TCR recombination in a similar way, with inherited differences having only a minor effect. Normalized repertoire overlap was always slightly but never significantly higher in related than unrelated mother-child pairs. With a sensitivity of 90 to 100 clones per million clonotypes, no persistent microchimeric T cell clones were detected. In the study, deep NGS was used to compare the TCR beta repertoires of mothers and children, and features distinguishing related mother-child pairs from unrelated individuals were sought. The mean age was roughly 44 +/- 4 years for the mothers and about 10 +/- 4 years for the children. After adapter ligation with NEBNext reagents, the libraries were sequenced on Illumina HiSeq 2000 with 100+100 nt paired-end reads. To prevent cross-contamination, the mother and child libraries were prepared a month apart and were sequenced in separate runs. For each donor, somewhere between roughly 450,000 and 2,100,000 distinct TCR beta clonotypes were identified. Naive TCR beta clonotypes were estimated from low-frequency clonotypes matched to each donor's FACS-determined naive share, without sorting.

Sequences were obtained from blood. The rearranged chain carries TRBV4-1 and TRBJ1-4, with the D gene not clear enough to name. This clonotype was sampled from a boy aged 10-17 years in good health. The CDR3 here reads CASSQDNSREPYEKLFF. The nucleotides are TGCGCCAGCAGCCAAGATAATAGTCGGGAACCCTATGAAAAACTGTTTTTT.